Below, 32 T cell receptor beta chains from the same sample are listed, as sequenced in a study of blood T cell repertoires in COVID-19. Method: immunoSEQ multiplex PCR; TCRdb's copy keeps in-frame clones and lacks some. The sample contains roughly 160,000 clones, around four fifths of which appear only once. Sequenced sample: peripheral blood. These receptors were taken from a woman older than 75 with COVID-19, enrolled during active disease.

The DNA of the CDR3 is TGTGCCAGCAGCAGTAGCGGGGGGCCTTACAATGAGCAGTTCTTC. It yields the protein CASSSSGGPYNEQFF. The chain combines TRBV21-1 with TRBJ2-1; the table's D call TRBD2 went unverified against the DNA. TRBV21-1 is given as a pseudogene. The CDR3 sequence is 15 residues long.

CDR3 sequence: CASSSGLAGGYEQFF. Written as DNA, the CDR3 is TGTGCCAGCAGTTCGGGACTAGCGGGGGGTTATGAGCAGTTCTTC. This chain uses TRBV5-4 with TRBJ2-1; 15 positions agree with TRBD2. This CDR3 has 15 amino acids. Germline V lookup: CDR1 SGHNT, CDR2 YYREEE (reference sequence). Trimming took 5 bases from V and 8 from J; bases not matched to a gene: 5.

The chain employs TRBV3-1 (or the pseudogene TRBV3-2) and TRBJ1-1, with D possibly TRBD1 on 6 matching bases. The ends were cut back, 4 bases at V and 0 bases at J, with 12 bases in the middle. Germline lookup yields CDR1 LGHDT and CDR2 YNNKEL (reference sequence). There are 15 residues in the CDR3. The CDR3 DNA follows: TGTGCCAGCAGCCGCTTGGACAGCATGAACACTGAAGCTTTCTTT. Its protein is CASSRLDSMNTEAFF.

The V call is TRBV10-3, the J call TRBJ1-6; 9 bases line up with TRBD1. V dropped 5 bases and J dropped 10; count of bases not matched to a gene: 15. The CDR3 consists of 17 residues. The germline gives CDR1 ENHRY, CDR2 SYGVKD. In DNA form, the CDR3 reads TGTGCCATCAGTCTACAATTTCAGACAGGGGGACTCTCACCCCTCCACTTT. It encodes CAISLQFQTGGLSPLHF.

V usage is TRBV28 and J usage is TRBJ1-2; maybe TRBD1 (6 bases). This CDR3 contains 15 residues. V gave up 5 bases and J gave up 4 bases, with 17 bases separating them. CDR1 is MDHEN and CDR2 is SYDVKM in the germline V gene. Written as DNA, the CDR3 is TGTGCCAGCAGTCCCGCCGGGACACCTTCCTATGGCTACACCTTC. This translates into CASSPAGTPSYGYTF.

The chain is built from TRBV5-1 and TRBJ1-1; 7 bases are a match to TRBD1. Germline V gives CDR1 SGHRS, CDR2 YFSETQ. The V segment lost 0 bases and the J segment 0 bases; nucleotides outside the gene matches: 5. The CDR3 sequence is 16 residues long. In DNA, the CDR3 is TGCGCCAGCAGCTTGGGGGGACAGTCCCTGAACACTGAAGCTTTCTTT. As protein: CASSLGGQSLNTEAFF.

The J gene is TRBJ2-2, the V gene TRBV4-1; 9 bases fit TRBD2. Germline trimming cut 1 base from V and 5 bases from J; bases unmatched to any gene: 11. The CDR3 sequence is 18 residues long. Per the germline V gene, CDR1 is MGHRA and CDR2 is YSYEKL. CDR3 residues: CASSQVSSLAGRTGELFF. CDR3 bases: TGCGCCAGCAGCCAAGTTTCGTCTCTAGCGGGAAGGACCGGGGAGCTGTTTTTT.

V is TRBV20-1 and J is TRBJ1-4, with D perhaps matching TRBD1 (5 bases). The CDR3 has 11 residues. CDR1 and CDR2 from the germline V gene are DFQATT and SNEGSKA (reference sequence). Trimming left V 6 bases short and J 7 bases short, with 9 bases between. CDR3 residues: CSATGFEKLFF. In DNA, the CDR3 is TGCAGTGCAACAGGCTTTGAAAAACTGTTTTTT.

The chain recombines TRBV20-1 with TRBJ2-5; D remains unclear. V lost 3 bases and J lost 3, with 11 bases in between. Per germline, CDR1 DFQATT and CDR2 SNEGSKA (reference sequence). CDR3 length: 13 amino acids. The CDR3 here is CSASGNPEETQYF. CDR3 DNA sequence: TGCAGTGCTAGTGGTAACCCAGAAGAGACCCAGTACTTC.

This clone was found once. The chain combines TRBV7-8 with TRBJ2-7; D unresolved. This CDR3 has 12 amino acids. Germline loops: CDR1 SGHVS, CDR2 FQNEAQ. V was shortened by 2 bases and J by 3 bases, with 5 bases between the two germline ends. CDR3 sequence reads: CASSLNNYEQYF. The CDR3 DNA is TGTGCCAGCAGCTTAAATAACTACGAGCAGTACTTC.

V is TRBV27 and J is TRBJ2-7; D gene ambiguous. Trimming shortened V by 0 bases and J by 6 bases, and 12 bases separated the two germline ends. Germline CDR1 and CDR2: MNHEY and SMNVEV (reference sequence). The CDR3 extends over 14 amino acids. The CDR3 nucleotides are TGTGCCAGCAGTTTATCGATGGTAGCCACCGAGCAGTACTTC. It is translated as CASSLSMVATEQYF.

The chain combines TRBV7-3 with TRBJ2-5; perhaps TRBD1 as D (5 bases). V shed 5 bases and J shed 5 bases, with 12 bases lying between them. From germline, CDR1 is SGHTA and CDR2 FQGTGA. The CDR3 totals 13 residues. The CDR3 bases are TGTGCCAGCAGCCGTAGATGGGGCGAGACCCAGTACTTC. This gives the protein CASSRRWGETQYF. The variable domain in full, with the rest retrieved from reference TRBV7-3 and TRBJ2-5, is GAGVSQTPSNKVTEKGKYVELRCDPISGHTALYWYRQSLGQGPEFLIYFQGTGAADDSGLPNDRFFAVRPEGSVSTLKIQRTERGDSAVYLCASSRRWGETQYFGPGTRLLVL.

This chain connects TRBV12-3 or TRBV12-4 to TRBJ1-2; D is uncertain. V was pared by 1 base and J by 4 bases, with 7 bases between. The CDR3 is made up of 13 amino acids. The CDR3 DNA reads TGTGCCAGCAGTTTAGGTCCTCTCTATGGCTACACCTTC. Protein product: CASSLGPLYGYTF.

This chain links TRBV12-3 or TRBV12-4 with TRBJ1-3; no definite D call. This CDR3 is built from 13 residues. With 1 base removed from V and 4 bases from J, the gap between germline ends came to 5 bases. CDR3 coding DNA: TGTGCCAGCAGTTTAGGTCCGGGAAACACCATATATTTT. Translated: CASSLGPGNTIYF.

The V gene is TRBV28, the J gene TRBJ1-3; perhaps TRBD1 as D (6 bases). CDR1 MDHEN and CDR2 SYDVKM come from the germline V gene. This CDR3 comprises 16 residues. Trimming left V 7 bases short and J 4 bases short, with 20 bases between. The CDR3 reads CASTIGAGAVGNTIYF. The CDR3 DNA reads TGTGCCAGCACCATCGGGGCGGGGGCAGTGGGAAACACCATATATTTT.

The rearrangement joins TRBV28 to TRBJ1-5; D gene uncertain. The CDR3 runs 14 residues. Per germline, CDR1 MDHEN and CDR2 SYDVKM. The ends were cut back, 7 bases at V and 2 bases at J, with 12 bases in the middle. CDR3 bases: TGTGCCAGCACCACGGGGTTAGGCAATCAGCCCCAGCATTTT. It encodes CASTTGLGNQPQHF. Filled out from reference TRBV28 and TRBJ1-5, the complete variable domain reads DVKVTQSSRYLVKRTGEKVFLECVQDMDHENMFWYRQDPGLGLRLIYFSYDVKMKEKGDIPEGYSVSREKKERFSLILESASTNQTSMYLCASTTGLGNQPQHFGDGTRLSIL.

The CDR3: CASSRDSYAADTQYF. The CDR3 DNA follows: TGTGCCAGCAGTAGGGACTCCTACGCGGCTGATACGCAGTATTTT. This chain uses TRBV25-1 with TRBJ2-3; D is possibly TRBD2 (6 bases). The CDR3 runs to 15 residues. Germline CDR1 reads MGHDK; CDR2 reads SYGVNS. V was shortened by 5 bases and J by 6 bases, with 18 bases between the two germline ends.

This clone was counted once. The gene calls are TRBV6-7 and TRBJ2-4; TRBD2 matches 13 bases. TRBV6-7 is sorted into the ORF group, with uncertain function. This CDR3 contains 18 residues. The ends lost 5 bases at V and 5 bases at J; junction bases unmatched: 12. CDR3 sequence (DNA): TGTGCCAGCAGTAGCTCGGGACTAGCGGGACGCCAAGAAAACATTCAGTACTTC. Translating gives CASSSSGLAGRQENIQYF.

The chain joins TRBV19 to TRBJ2-2; D ambiguous. Germline V gene lookup returns CDR1 LNHDA and CDR2 SQIVND (reference sequence). V was cut by 3 bases and J by 4 bases, with 12 bases left in between. The CDR3 totals 15 residues. The DNA of the CDR3 is TGTGCCAGTAGTATGGTTCGAGCTTCCACCGGGGAGCTGTTTTTT. Its protein is CASSMVRASTGELFF.

The chain recombines TRBV5-1 with TRBJ1-2; 8 bases align to TRBD1. The V gene's germline CDR1 is SGHRS and CDR2 YFSETQ. J lost 5 bases, V lost 0 bases, and 15 bases had no gene match. The CDR3 consists of 18 residues. Written as DNA, the CDR3 is TGCGCCAGCAGCTTGGCCGGGGGACAGGCGTCTTTAATATATGGCTACACCTTC. This gives the protein CASSLAGGQASLIYGYTF. The variable domain in full, completed from reference TRBV5-1 and TRBJ1-2, reads KAGVTQTPRYLIKTRGQQVTLSCSPISGHRSVSWYQQTPGQGLQFLFEYFSETQRNKGNFPGRFSGRQFSNSRSEMNVSTLELGDSALYLCASSLAGGQASLIYGYTFGSGTRLTVV.

The chain recombines TRBV6-1 with TRBJ1-5; TRBD1 aligns across 8 bases. CDR1 and CDR2 (germline): MNHNS, SASEGT. V lost 2 bases and J lost 6; bases outside the gene matches: 0. The CDR3 is 13 residues long. In DNA, the CDR3 is TGTGCCAGCAGTGAAACAGGGGGTCAGCCCCAGCATTTT. Its protein is CASSETGGQPQHF.

The chain recombines TRBV29-1 with TRBJ2-3; 10 bases align to TRBD1. This CDR3 is 15 amino acids long. Germline values: CDR1 SQVTM, CDR2 ANQGSEA. Trimming cost V 7 bases and J 2 bases; bases outside gene matches: 9. The CDR3 DNA sequence: TGCAGCGGCAAAACGACAGGGGGCAACACAGATACGCAGTATTTT. The encoded protein is CSGKTTGGNTDTQYF.

The rearrangement joins TRBV11-2 to TRBJ1-1, with D unresolved. Germline lookup yields CDR1 SGHAT and CDR2 FQNNGV. CDR3 length: 12 residues. Trimming removed 7 bases from V and 4 bases from J, with 10 bases in between. Here the CDR3 DNA reads TGTGCCAGCATTACTTTTGGCACTGAAGCTTTCTTT. It yields the protein CASITFGTEAFF. The whole variable domain, remainder taken from reference TRBV11-2 and TRBJ1-1, is EAGVAQSPRYKIIEKRQSVAFWCNPISGHATLYWYQQILGQGPKLLIQFQNNGVVDDSQLPKDRFSAERLKGVDSTLKIQPAKLEDSAVYLCASITFGTEAFFGQGTRLTVV.

The V and J genes are TRBV28 and TRBJ2-2, with TRBD1 identical over 9 bases. The CDR3 length is 17 residues. Germline CDR1 is MDHEN and CDR2 is SYDVKM. V trimming: 4 bases; J trimming: 2 bases; junction bases outside the gene matches: 8. CDR3 protein: CASSSILGQGNTGELFF. The CDR3 coding sequence is TGTGCCAGCAGTTCTATTTTGGGACAGGGAAACACCGGGGAGCTGTTTTTT.

The chain employs TRBV3-1 (or the pseudogene TRBV3-2) and TRBJ1-2; 9 bases are shared with TRBD1. Trimming removed 3 bases from V and 7 bases from J; junction bases left unmatched: 6. This CDR3 region has 14 residues. Germline V gives CDR1 LGHDT, CDR2 YNNKEL (reference sequence). CDR3 in DNA: TGTGCCAGCAGCCAGGACAGGGGCAGCTCTGGCTACACCTTC. This codes for CASSQDRGSSGYTF.

The V gene is TRBV3-1 (or the pseudogene TRBV3-2), the J gene TRBJ1-3, with 9 positions matching TRBD1. With 4 bases clipped from V and 3 bases from J, the junction kept 7 bases outside the gene matches. This CDR3 is built from 16 residues. CDR1 and CDR2 from the germline V gene are LGHDT and YNNKEL (reference sequence). The CDR3 sequence: CASSPYRGQVGNTIYF. The CDR3 nucleotides read TGTGCCAGCAGCCCTTACAGGGGGCAGGTTGGAAACACCATATATTTT.

V is TRBV6-1 and J is TRBJ2-1, with a tentative D call TRBD2 (6 bases). CDR3 length equals 16 residues. Trimming took 0 bases from V and 0 from J, leaving 9 bases between them. Germline V lookup: CDR1 MNHNS, CDR2 SASEGT. DNA for the CDR3: TGTGCCAGCAGTGAAGCAGTCGGGAGCTCCTACAATGAGCAGTTCTTC. Protein product: CASSEAVGSSYNEQFF.

This chain links TRBV7-3 with TRBJ2-2; 7 bases are a match to TRBD2. Looked up from germline, CDR1 is SGHTA and CDR2 is FQGTGA. V lost 5 bases, J lost 2 bases, and 11 bases stayed unmatched. This CDR3 is built from 17 residues. CDR3: CASSTRGAGRNTGELFF. CDR3 in DNA: TGTGCCAGCAGCACCCGGGGAGCGGGACGTAACACCGGGGAGCTGTTTTTT.

V is TRBV2 and J is TRBJ1-1, with 7 positions matching TRBD1. Trimming cost V 4 bases and J 0 bases; bases outside gene matches: 2. This CDR3 contains 14 residues. Germline values: CDR1 SNHLY, CDR2 FYNNEI. The DNA for the CDR3 is TGTGCCAGCAGTGGAGGGACAGTGAACACTGAAGCTTTCTTT. This gives the protein CASSGGTVNTEAFF.

The V and J genes are TRBV3-1 (or the pseudogene TRBV3-2) and TRBJ2-4; the match to TRBD1 covers 8 bases. Trimming took 4 bases from V and 7 from J; bases not matched to a gene: 6. This CDR3 comprises 14 residues. Looked up from germline, CDR1 is LGHDT and CDR2 is YNNKEL (reference sequence). The CDR3 DNA sequence: TGTGCCAGCAGCCCCCGACAGGGGATGAACATTCAGTACTTC. This translates into CASSPRQGMNIQYF.

This chain uses TRBV5-6 with TRBJ1-1; D is perhaps TRBD1 (5 bases). V was clipped by 3 bases and J by 2 bases, with 14 bases between them. The CDR3 sequence is 15 residues long. Germline V CDR1 and CDR2: SGHDT, YYEEEE. The CDR3 bases are TGTGCCAGCAGCTCCCGCGGACACTACAACACTGAAGCTTTCTTT. This sequence encodes CASSSRGHYNTEAFF.

This clone was recorded once. V is TRBV11-1 and J is TRBJ1-4, with D maybe TRBD1 (5 bases). The germline V and J ends were trimmed by 5 bases and 7 bases, with 17 bases remaining between them. This CDR3 spans 15 amino acids. Germline V gene lookup returns CDR1 SGHAT and CDR2 FQDESV (reference sequence). CDR3 amino acids: CASSPNRSRREKLFF. CDR3 in DNA: TGTGCCAGCAGCCCAAACAGGTCGCGGCGTGAAAAACTGTTTTTT.